Listed here are 5 T cell receptor beta chains from one sample, sequenced in a study of cytomegalovirus exposure and HLA in healthy donors. The primer mix had 60 Vbeta and 13 Jbeta primers. TCRdb's copy holds only in-frame clones and misses some; the assay was immunoSEQ multiplex PCR. This table lists under 200,000 clones. Sequenced input: PBMCs. The receptors shown here come from a young woman in good health and CMV-seropositive.

Comment on this clone: The sample contains more than one DNA sequence encoding this CDR3. This rearrangement joins TRBV18 to TRBJ1-1; no clear D. The CDR3 runs to 14 residues. CDR1 is KGHSH, CDR2 LQKENI, per germline. V lost 3 bases and J lost 2, with 10 bases in between. In DNA, the CDR3 is TGTGCCAGCTCACCCCTGGAGGGAAACACTGAAGCTTTCTTT. This sequence encodes CASSPLEGNTEAFF.

The chain joins TRBV29-1 to TRBJ1-3; D is possibly TRBD1 (6 bases). This CDR3 comprises 14 residues. V was shortened by 6 bases and J by 4 bases, with 16 bases between the two germline ends. CDR1 is SQVTM, CDR2 ANQGSEA, per germline. This CDR3 is CSVVSRGTGNTIYF. The CDR3 nucleotides are TGCAGCGTGGTATCCAGGGGAACCGGAAACACCATATATTTT. The full variable domain, its missing parts supplied by reference TRBV29-1 and TRBJ1-3, is SAVISQKPSRDICQRGTSLTIQCQVDSQVTMMFWYRQQPGQSLTLIATANQGSEATYESGFVIDKFPISRPNLTFSTLTVSNMSPEDSSIYLCSVVSRGTGNTIYFGEGSWLTVV.

V usage is TRBV2 and J usage is TRBJ1-1, with D maybe TRBD1 (6 bases). The germline V gene encodes CDR1 SNHLY and CDR2 FYNNEI. The CDR3 sequence is 13 residues long. The V gene lost 7 bases and the J gene lost 7 bases, with 16 bases spanning the gap. The CDR3 nucleotides are TGTGCCAGCAATCTACAGGGAACTTATGAAGCTTTCTTT. Its translation: CASNLQGTYEAFF.

CDR3 DNA: TGTGCCAGCAGTGTCGAGGGGGCAAAAGACTATGGCTACACCTTC. It codes for CASSVEGAKDYGYTF. The V call is TRBV2, the J call TRBJ1-2; 7 bases line up with TRBD1. There are 15 residues in the CDR3. Per the germline V gene, CDR1 is SNHLY and CDR2 is FYNNEI. J gave up 3 bases and V 4 bases, and 8 bases lay outside the gene matches.

The rearrangement joins TRBV6-4 to TRBJ2-1; D remains ambiguous. The CDR3 has 16 residues. V lost 0 bases and J lost 1, with 10 bases in between. From germline, CDR1 is MRHNA and CDR2 SNTAGT. The CDR3 loop reads CASSDSLLKSYNEQFF. The DNA for the CDR3 is TGTGCCAGCAGTGACTCACTTCTAAAATCCTACAATGAGCAGTTCTTC.